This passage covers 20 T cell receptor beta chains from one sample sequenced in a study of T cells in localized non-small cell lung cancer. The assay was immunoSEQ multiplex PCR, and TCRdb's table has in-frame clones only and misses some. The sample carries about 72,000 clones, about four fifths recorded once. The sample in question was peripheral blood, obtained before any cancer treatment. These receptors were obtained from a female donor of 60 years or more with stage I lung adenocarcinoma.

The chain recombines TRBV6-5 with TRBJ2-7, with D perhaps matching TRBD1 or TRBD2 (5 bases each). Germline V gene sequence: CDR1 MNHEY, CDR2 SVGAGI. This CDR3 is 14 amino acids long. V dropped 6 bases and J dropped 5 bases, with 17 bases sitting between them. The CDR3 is CASRKTYSGHEQYF. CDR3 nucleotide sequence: TGTGCCAGCAGAAAGACCTACTCGGGGCACGAGCAGTACTTC.

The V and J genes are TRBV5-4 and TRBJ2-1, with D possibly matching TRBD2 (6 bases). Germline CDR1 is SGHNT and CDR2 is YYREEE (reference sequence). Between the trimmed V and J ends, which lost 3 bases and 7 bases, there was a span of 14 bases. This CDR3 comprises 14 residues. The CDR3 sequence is CASSSPSASNEQFF. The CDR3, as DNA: TGTGCCAGCAGCTCACCTAGCGCCTCGAATGAGCAGTTCTTC.

The CDR3 loop is CASTHNRMESDTQYF. The CDR3 DNA reads TGTGCCAGCACCCACAACAGGATGGAATCAGATACGCAGTATTTT. The chain links TRBV6-1 to TRBJ2-3, with TRBD1 as a possible D gene (5 bases). V lost 7 bases, J lost 4 bases, and 18 bases lay in between. CDR3 length: 15 amino acids. The germline gives CDR1 MNHNS, CDR2 SASEGT.

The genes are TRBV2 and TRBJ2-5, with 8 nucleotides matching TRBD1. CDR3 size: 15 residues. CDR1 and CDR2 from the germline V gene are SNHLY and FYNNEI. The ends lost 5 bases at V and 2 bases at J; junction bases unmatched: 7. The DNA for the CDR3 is TGTGCCAGCAGTTCAGGGGGCAAACCTCAAGAGACCCAGTACTTC. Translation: CASSSGGKPQETQYF. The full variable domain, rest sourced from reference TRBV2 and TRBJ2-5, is EPEVTQTPSHQVTQMGQEVILRCVPISNHLYFYWYRQILGQKVEFLVSFYNNEISEKSEIFDDQFSVERPDGSNFTLKIRSTKLEDSAMYFCASSSGGKPQETQYFGPGTRLLVL.

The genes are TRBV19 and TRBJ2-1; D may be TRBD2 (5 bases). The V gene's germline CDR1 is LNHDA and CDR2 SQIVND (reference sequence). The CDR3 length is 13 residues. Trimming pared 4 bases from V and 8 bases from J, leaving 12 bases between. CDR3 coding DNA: TGTGCCAGTAGTAAAGGGAGACGGGATGAGCAGTTCTTC. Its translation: CASSKGRRDEQFF.

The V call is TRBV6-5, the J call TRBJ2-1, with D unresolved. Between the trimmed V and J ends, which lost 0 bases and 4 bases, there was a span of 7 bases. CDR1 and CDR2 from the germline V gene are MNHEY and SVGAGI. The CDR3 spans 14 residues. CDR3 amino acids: CASSYSPTYNEQFF. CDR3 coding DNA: TGTGCCAGCAGTTACTCGCCTACTTACAATGAGCAGTTCTTC.

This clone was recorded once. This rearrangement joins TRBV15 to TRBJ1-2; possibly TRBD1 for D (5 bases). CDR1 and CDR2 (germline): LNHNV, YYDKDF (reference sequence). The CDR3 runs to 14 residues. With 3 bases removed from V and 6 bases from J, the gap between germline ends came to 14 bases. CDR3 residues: CATSRGGGVHGYTF. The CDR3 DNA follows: TGTGCCACCAGCAGGGGTGGGGGGGTTCATGGCTACACCTTC.

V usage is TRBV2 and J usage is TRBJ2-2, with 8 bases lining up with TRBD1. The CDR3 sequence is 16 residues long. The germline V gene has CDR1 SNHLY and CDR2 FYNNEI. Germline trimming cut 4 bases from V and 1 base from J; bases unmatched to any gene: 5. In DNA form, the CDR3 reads TGTGCCAGCAGTGGATGGACAGGGAGGAACACCGGGGAGCTGTTTTTT. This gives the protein CASSGWTGRNTGELFF.

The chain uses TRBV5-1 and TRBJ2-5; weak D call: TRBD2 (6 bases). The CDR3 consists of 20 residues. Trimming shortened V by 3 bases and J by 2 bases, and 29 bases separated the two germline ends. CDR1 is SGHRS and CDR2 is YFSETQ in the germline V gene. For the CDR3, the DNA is TGCGCCAGCAGCTCCAAATTTGGGGGAATCGGGGGACTTGGGCAAGAGACCCAGTACTTC. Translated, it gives CASSSKFGGIGGLGQETQYF.

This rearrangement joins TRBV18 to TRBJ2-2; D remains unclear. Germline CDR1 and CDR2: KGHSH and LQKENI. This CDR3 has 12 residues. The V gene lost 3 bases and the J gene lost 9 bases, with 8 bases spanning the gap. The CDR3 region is CASSPIERELFF. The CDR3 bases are TGTGCCAGCTCACCCATTGAGCGGGAGCTGTTTTTT.

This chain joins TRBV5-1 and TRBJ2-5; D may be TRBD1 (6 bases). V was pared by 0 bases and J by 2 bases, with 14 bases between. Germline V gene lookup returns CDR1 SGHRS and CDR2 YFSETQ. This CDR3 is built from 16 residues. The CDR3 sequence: CASSLAPTGNQETQYF. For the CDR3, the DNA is TGCGCCAGCAGCTTGGCCCCGACAGGAAATCAAGAGACCCAGTACTTC.

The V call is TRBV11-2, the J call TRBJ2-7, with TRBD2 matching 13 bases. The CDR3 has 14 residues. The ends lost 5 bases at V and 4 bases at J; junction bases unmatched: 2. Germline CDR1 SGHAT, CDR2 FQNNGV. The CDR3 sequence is CASSTTSGRYEQYF. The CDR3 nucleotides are TGTGCCAGCAGCACGACTAGCGGGAGGTACGAGCAGTACTTC.

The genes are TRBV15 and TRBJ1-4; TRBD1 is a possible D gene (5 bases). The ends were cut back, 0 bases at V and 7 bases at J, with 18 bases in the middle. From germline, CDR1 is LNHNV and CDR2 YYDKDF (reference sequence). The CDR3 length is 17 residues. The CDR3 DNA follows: TGTGCCACCAGCAGAGATACAAGACAGAAAAGGGGTGAAAAACTGTTTTTT. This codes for CATSRDTRQKRGEKLFF.

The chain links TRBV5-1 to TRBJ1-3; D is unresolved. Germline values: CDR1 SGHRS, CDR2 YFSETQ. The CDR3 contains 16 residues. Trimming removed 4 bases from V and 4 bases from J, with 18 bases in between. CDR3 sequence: CASSPSSGRAGNTIYF. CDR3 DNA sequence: TGCGCCAGCAGCCCCAGCTCCGGGAGGGCCGGAAACACCATATATTTT.

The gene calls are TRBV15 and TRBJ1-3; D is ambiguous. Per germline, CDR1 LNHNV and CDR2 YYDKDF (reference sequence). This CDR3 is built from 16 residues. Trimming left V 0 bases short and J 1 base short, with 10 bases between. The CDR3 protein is CATSREITASGNTIYF. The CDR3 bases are TGTGCCACCAGCAGAGAAATTACAGCGTCTGGAAACACCATATATTTT. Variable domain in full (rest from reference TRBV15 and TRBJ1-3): DAMVIQNPRYQVTQFGKPVTLSCSQTLNHNVMYWYQQKSSQAPKLLFHYYDKDFNNEADTPDNFQSRRPNTSFCFLDIRSPGLGDTAMYLCATSREITASGNTIYFGEGSWLTVV.

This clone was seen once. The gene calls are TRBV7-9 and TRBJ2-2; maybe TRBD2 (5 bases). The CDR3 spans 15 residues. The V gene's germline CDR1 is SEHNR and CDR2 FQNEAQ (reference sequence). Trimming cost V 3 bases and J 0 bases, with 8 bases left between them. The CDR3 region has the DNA TGTGCCAGCAGCTTGAGCGGAGCGAACACCGGGGAGCTGTTTTTT. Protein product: CASSLSGANTGELFF. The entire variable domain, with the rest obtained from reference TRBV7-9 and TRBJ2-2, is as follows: DTGVSQNPRHKITKRGQNVTFRCDPISEHNRLYWYRQTLGQGPEFLTYFQNEAQLEKSRLLSDRFSAERPKGSFSTLEIQRTEQGDSAMYLCASSLSGANTGELFFGEGSRLTVL.

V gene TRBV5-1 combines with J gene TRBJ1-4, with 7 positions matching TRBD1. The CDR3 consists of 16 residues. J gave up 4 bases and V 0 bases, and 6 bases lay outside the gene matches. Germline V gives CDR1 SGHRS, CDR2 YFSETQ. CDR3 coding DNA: TGCGCCAGCAGCTTGGATACAGGGGTGGGTAATGAAAAACTGTTTTTT. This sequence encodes CASSLDTGVGNEKLFF.

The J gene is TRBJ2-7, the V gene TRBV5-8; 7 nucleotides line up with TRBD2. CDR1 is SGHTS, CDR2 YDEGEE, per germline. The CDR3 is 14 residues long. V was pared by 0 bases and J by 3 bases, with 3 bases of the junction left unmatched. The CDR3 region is CASSLGLAVYEQYF. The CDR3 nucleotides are TGTGCCAGCAGCTTGGGGCTAGCGGTCTACGAGCAGTACTTC.

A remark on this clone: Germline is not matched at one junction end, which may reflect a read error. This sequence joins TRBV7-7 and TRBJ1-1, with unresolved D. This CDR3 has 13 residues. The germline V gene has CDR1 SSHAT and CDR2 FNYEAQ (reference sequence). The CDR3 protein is CASSLAVGTEAFF. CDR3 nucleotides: TGTGCTAGCAGCTTAGCAGTGGGCACTGAAGCTTTCTTT.

The CDR3 DNA is TGTGCCAGCAGCTTGGACAGCGGGACCCACAATGAGCAGTTCTTC. Translating gives CASSLDSGTHNEQFF. The V gene is TRBV5-4, the J gene TRBJ2-1, with 7 bases lining up with TRBD2. Germline lookup yields CDR1 SGHNT and CDR2 YYREEE (reference sequence). After removal of 0 bases from V and 5 bases from J, the junction contained 5 bases not matched to a gene. This CDR3 spans 15 amino acids.